This TCR beta chain was observed in a study of T cell changes during pregnancy in multiple sclerosis (dated by TCRdb to about 2019). Background on the whole study: The study looked at changes in the T cell repertoire across pregnancy in women with multiple sclerosis.

From its cysteine to its phenylalanine, the CDR3 spans 13 amino acids. CDR3 DNA is the only sequence kept; it has 39 bases, read in frame from the first base. Trimming leaves V shorter by 0 bases and J shorter by 8 bases, with the junction holding 2 bases beyond the gene matches. The germline V gene encodes CDR1 SGHAT and CDR2 FQNNGV. The protocol used for the library was the immunoSEQ multiplex PCR assay. TCRdb re-hosts the immuneACCESS table, in-frame sequences only. Its copies lack some clones; in the studies checked, an unresolved V gene accounts for under half of them, and the cause for the rest is not known. This sample has more than 80,000 clones in its table, and under 95% of those were observed once. The leading ten clones occupy 1.5% to 2% of the sample. Of note for this clone: This clone's antigen is unknown. One base away there is no much larger clone; base qualities are not given.

The specimen comprised peripheral blood, sampled before pregnancy. The clonotype originates from a female donor with multiple sclerosis, enrolled in a pregnancy study. The V and J segments used are TRBV11-2 and TRBJ1-2, and 8 junction bases match TRBD1. The CDR3 region reads CASSLDRGRGYTF. The nucleotide sequence is TGTGCCAGCAGCTTAGACAGGGGGCGAGGCTACACCTTC.